This T cell receptor beta chain was documented in a study of cytomegalovirus exposure and HLA in healthy donors. Findings of the study overall: Presence/absence comparisons presumed near-even sequencing depth among donors. Likely technical artifact: a cluster of highly shared sequence variants.

The V gene's germline CDR1 is WSHSY and CDR2 SAAADI. With V trimmed by 0 bases and J by 7 bases, 6 bases remained unmatched. The CDR3 extends over 16 amino acids. About this clone itself: Its cognate antigen is unknown.

The study ran its PCR with 60 Vbeta and 13 Jbeta primers. Method: immunoSEQ multiplex PCR; TCRdb's copy keeps in-frame clones and lacks some. The sample yields roughly 160,000 clones, roughly four fifths seen once. The rearrangement uses TRBV10-2 and TRBJ2-2; TRBD2 agrees at 9 bases. The receptor was derived from a man aged 45-65 years in good health and CMV-seropositive. Specimen: PBMCs. CDR3 sequence (DNA): TGCGCCAGCAGTGAGTCTAGCGGGAGCTTAATCGGGGAGCTGTTTTTT. It codes for CASSESSGSLIGELFF.